This entry lists 23 T cell receptor beta chains sequenced from one sample in a study of tissue T cells after allogeneic stem cell transplantation. Assay: immunoSEQ multiplex PCR; the TCRdb copy retains only in-frame clones and omits some. The sample carries approximately 4,000 clones, around 50% recorded once. Time point defined: mouse harvest day 7 after allogeneic transplant. Mouse grafts combined 10^7 T-cell-depleted bone marrow cells with 10^6 splenic CD5+ T cells. The specimen sequenced was lymph node tissue. These receptors came from a female BALB/c mouse given C57BL/6 T cells with graft-versus-host disease after an allogeneic hematopoietic cell transplant.

As regards this clone: The germline and genes are mouse ones. The read terminates 1 residue before the CDR3 end, so the remaining end is supplied by the germline J gene. This chain uses TRBV26 with TRBJ1-1; 7 positions agree with TRBD1. The J segment lost 8 bases and the V segment lost 6 bases, leaving 0 bases of the junction unmatched. Germline CDR1 reads KGHPV; CDR2 reads FQNQEV (reference sequence). There are 10 residues in the CDR3. The sequenced CDR3 bases are TGTGCCAGCAGACAGGGGGAAGTCTTC. The encoded protein is CASRQGEVF. The entire CDR3 reads CASRQGEVFF.

This clone has just a few counts. All gene names here are mouse names. The CDR3 loop is CASSLEGKYEQYF. Partial CDR3 DNA: TGTGCCAGCAGCTTAGAGGGCAAATATGAACAGTAC. This chain connects TRBV3 to TRBJ2-7, with D hard to call. The read falls 1 residue short of the CDR3 end, and the missing part is taken from the germline J gene. The CDR3 length is 13 residues. Trimming removed 1 base from V and 4 bases from J, with 8 bases in between. Germline CDR1 reads SNHLY; CDR2 reads FYNGKV (reference sequence).

This clone was counted a few times. The genes are named according to mouse. The CDR3 end falls 1 residue outside the read, so it is completed with the germline J gene. The chain carries TRBV3 and TRBJ2-1, with 8 positions matching TRBD1. CDR3 length: 14 residues. V lost 6 bases to trimming and J lost 4 bases; unmatched junction nucleotides: 5. Looked up from germline, CDR1 is SNHLY and CDR2 is FYNGKV (reference sequence). The CDR3 DNA, read in part, is TGTGCCAGCAGTCGGACAGGGAAGTATGCTGAGCAGTTC. Amino acids: CASSRTGKYAEQF. The whole CDR3 sequence reads CASSRTGKYAEQFF.

For this clone: Genes and germline come from the mouse. CDR3 in amino acids: CASTGTGKDTQYF. The CDR3 DNA, read in part, is TGTGCCAGCACGGGGACTGGGAAAGACACCCAGTAC. This chain uses TRBV13-3 with TRBJ2-5; 9 nucleotides line up with TRBD2. The missing CDR3 end, 1 residue past where the read stops, is filled in from the germline J gene. Germline loops: CDR1 NNHDY, CDR2 SYVADS. V dropped 6 bases and J dropped 4; count of bases not matched to a gene: 3. This CDR3 is 13 amino acids long.

Of note for this clone: Mouse germline and gene names are used. The read ends 1 residue early relative to the CDR3; the germline J gene fills the gap. This sequence joins TRBV31 and TRBJ2-4; no firm D call. CDR3 size: 13 residues. From germline, CDR1 is GKSSPN and CDR2 SITVG. V was clipped by 0 bases and J by 1 base, with 5 bases between them. The CDR3 bases that were read are TGTGCCTGGAGTCTAAAGGGTCAAAACACCTTGTAC. Amino acid sequence: CAWSLKGQNTLY. The complete CDR3 reads CAWSLKGQNTLYF.

This clone was found once. Genes here carry mouse names. The read stops 1 residue short of the end of the CDR3; the missing end is completed from the germline J gene. The chain combines TRBV5 with TRBJ2-5; D possibly corresponds to TRBD1 (5 bases). V was cut by 4 bases and J by 2 bases, with 13 bases left in between. The CDR3 loop spans 15 amino acids. Germline values: CDR1 LGHNA, CDR2 YNLKQL (reference sequence). The CDR3 sequence is CASSREERGQDTQYF. The CDR3 DNA, read in part, is TGTGCCAGCAGCCGAGAGGAGAGGGGCCAAGACACCCAGTAC.

Note on this clone: Genes here carry mouse names. Here the CDR3 reads CASSQDEGGSYTF. CDR3 bases read: TGTGCCAGCAGCCAAGATGAGGGGGGGTCCTACACC. The J gene is TRBJ1-2, the V gene TRBV2, with D possibly being TRBD1 (6 bases). The read ends 1 residue early relative to the CDR3; the germline J gene fills the gap. The germline V and J ends were trimmed by 0 bases and 10 bases, with 12 bases remaining between them. There are 13 residues in the CDR3. Germline CDR1 LGHNA, CDR2 YSYQKL. The full variable domain, with the rest looked up from reference TRBV2 and TRBJ1-2, is DPKIIQKPKYLVAVTGSEKILICEQYLGHNAMYWYRQSAKKPLEFMFSYSYQKLMDNQTASSRFQPQSSKKNHLDLQITALKPDDSATYFCASSQDEGGSYTFGSGTRLLVI.

This clone turned up a few times. The gene symbols are mouse symbols. The read falls 1 residue short of the CDR3 end, and the missing part is taken from the germline J gene. V and J are TRBV13-2 and TRBJ2-7; 9 bases fit TRBD2. Germline-derived CDR1 and CDR2 are NNHNN and SYGAGS (reference sequence). The J segment lost 3 bases and the V segment lost 0 bases, leaving 1 base of the junction unmatched. The CDR3 has 14 residues. CDR3 region: CASGDAWGGYEQYF. The CDR3 DNA, read in part, is TGTGCCAGCGGTGATGCCTGGGGGGGCTATGAACAGTAC.

A note on this clone: Gene names follow the mouse nomenclature. The CDR3 goes on 1 residue after the read ends, and that part is filled in from the germline J gene. The chain has TRBV26 and TRBJ2-7; D is unclear. The CDR3 has 12 amino acids. Germline-derived CDR1 and CDR2 are KGHPV and FQNQEV (reference sequence). The V end was cut by 2 bases, the J end by 5 bases, with 7 bases between. The CDR3 here is CASSLGNDEQYF. The DNA read from the CDR3 is TGTGCCAGCAGTCTGGGGAATGATGAACAGTAC.

As to this clone: Genes and germline come from the mouse. The read stops 1 residue short of the end of the CDR3; the missing end is completed from the germline J gene. The rearrangement joins TRBV16 to TRBJ2-5, with D hard to call. Germline V CDR1 and CDR2: SGHSA, FRNQAP. Trimming pared 4 bases from V and 6 bases from J, leaving 11 bases between. This CDR3 is 13 amino acids long. Partial CDR3 DNA: TGTGCAAGCAGCTCAGCGGGAGGCGACACCCAGTAC. Residues: CASSSAGGDTQY. The complete CDR3 protein is CASSSAGGDTQYF. The variable domain in full, with the rest retrieved from reference TRBV16 and TRBJ2-5, is NAGVIQTPRHKVTGKGQEATLWCEPISGHSAVFWYRQTIVQGLEFLTYFRNQAPIDDSGMPKERFSAQMPNQSHSTLKIQSTQPQDSAVYLCASSSAGGDTQYFGPGTRLLVL.

To note about this clone: Mouse names are used for the genes. The read ends 1 residue before the CDR3 terminus; that terminus is restored from the germline J gene. The chain joins TRBV16 to TRBJ1-2, with D perhaps TRBD1 (6 bases). CDR3 length: 12 residues. Germline values: CDR1 SGHSA, CDR2 FRNQAP. V dropped 8 bases and J dropped 0 bases, with 7 bases sitting between them. The sequenced CDR3 bases are TGTGCAAGCGGGACAACAAACTCCGACTACACC. It codes for CASGTTNSDYT. The whole CDR3 protein is CASGTTNSDYTF.

This clone was counted a few times. All gene names here are mouse names. The read is 1 residue too short to cover the CDR3 end, so that end is filled in from the germline J gene. V and J are TRBV26 and TRBJ2-4; 9 nucleotides align to TRBD1. The CDR3 loop spans 14 amino acids. Germline lookup yields CDR1 KGHPV and CDR2 FQNQEV (reference sequence). J was trimmed by 2 bases and V by 6 bases; bases with no gene match: 3. CDR3 residues: CASSRDRVQNTLYF. CDR3 DNA (partial): TGTGCCAGCAGCCGGGACAGGGTTCAAAACACCTTGTAC.

Concerning this clone itself: Mouse germline and gene names are used. The read terminates 1 residue ahead of where the CDR3 ends, so the germline J gene completes it. The rearrangement uses TRBV19 and TRBJ1-1; 8 positions match TRBD1. Germline CDR1 reads FNHDT; CDR2 reads SITEND (reference sequence). The CDR3 length is 15 residues. V was clipped by 4 bases and J by 1 base; unmatched bases: 6. CDR3 sequence: CASSPWTGRNTEVFF. CDR3 DNA, as far as it was read: TGTGCCAGCAGTCCCTGGACAGGGAGGAACACAGAAGTCTTC.

This clone occurred a few times. Gene names denote mouse genes. The sequenced fragment ends 1 residue before the CDR3 boundary, so the rest is inferred from the germline J gene. This chain connects TRBV13-1 to TRBJ1-5; D might be TRBD1 (5 bases). The CDR3 runs to 13 residues. Germline lookup yields CDR1 NSHNY and CDR2 SYGAGN. Trimming pared 5 bases from V and 3 bases from J, leaving 9 bases between. CDR3 DNA (partial): TGTGCCAGCAGGGGGGGAGGCAACCAGGCTCCGCTT. Amino acid sequence: CASRGGGNQAPL. Given in full, the CDR3 is CASRGGGNQAPLF.

This clone appeared a single time. Germline and genes here are mouse. The read is 1 residue too short to cover the CDR3 end, so that end is filled in from the germline J gene. V and J are TRBV13-2 and TRBJ2-1; the D gene is possibly TRBD2 (7 bases). The CDR3 sequence is 14 residues long. Trimming cost V 3 bases and J 3 bases, with 10 bases left between them. The V gene's germline CDR1 is NNHNN and CDR2 SYGAGS (reference sequence). CDR3 DNA (partial): TGTGCCAGCGGTGCGTGGGGGGCCTATGCTGAGCAGTTC. Protein product: CASGAWGAYAEQF. The full CDR3 sequence reads CASGAWGAYAEQFF.

This clone was seen a handful of times. Gene names and germline refer to mouse. The CDR3 extends 1 residue past the end of the read, so its final part is completed from the germline J gene. The V gene is TRBV31, the J gene TRBJ1-2, with D perhaps matching TRBD1 (5 bases). Trimming removed 1 base at V and 2 bases at J, with 5 bases between. The CDR3 loop spans 12 amino acids. Looked up from germline, CDR1 is GKSSPN and CDR2 is SITVG. The DNA read from the CDR3 is TGTGCCTGGAGTCGGGACAACTCCGACTACACC. This sequence encodes CAWSRDNSDYT. The whole CDR3 is CAWSRDNSDYTF.

Turning to this clone: Gene names refer to mouse genes. Coverage ceases 1 residue before the CDR3 finishes, and the germline J gene fills in the end. The chain links TRBV26 to TRBJ1-2; 10 bases match TRBD1. Per germline, CDR1 KGHPV and CDR2 FQNQEV (reference sequence). V dropped 4 bases and J dropped 2; count of bases not matched to a gene: 1. The CDR3 is made up of 14 amino acids. The CDR3 spells CASSRQGANSDYTF. The CDR3 bases that were read are TGTGCCAGCAGTCGACAGGGGGCGAACTCCGACTACACC.

This clone showed up just a few times. The gene names here belong to mouse. The read falls 1 residue short of the CDR3 end, and the missing part is taken from the germline J gene. The J gene is TRBJ2-4, the V gene TRBV12-2, with D tentatively TRBD1 (6 bases). Germline V lookup: CDR1 SGHLS, CDR2 HYDKME. V lost 0 bases and J lost 0, with 6 bases in between. The CDR3 is made up of 14 amino acids. The CDR3 spells CASSLQGSQNTLYF. The CDR3 bases that were read are TGTGCCAGCTCTCTCCAGGGGAGTCAAAACACCTTGTAC.

A single count supports this clone. The gene symbols are mouse symbols. The read finishes 1 residue shy of the CDR3 end, and the germline J gene is used to complete it. This rearrangement joins TRBV5 to TRBJ2-7, with TRBD2 matching 14 bases. Trimming removed 2 bases from V and 6 bases from J; junction bases left unmatched: 3. The CDR3 is made up of 15 amino acids. Germline V gene lookup returns CDR1 LGHNA and CDR2 YNLKQL (reference sequence). CDR3 sequence: CASSQSGTGGAEQYF. CDR3 DNA, as far as it was read: TGTGCCAGCAGCCAATCCGGGACTGGGGGGGCTGAACAGTAC.

This clone has only one observation. Gene names are mouse gene names. The DNA ends 1 residue before the CDR3 does, and the rest of the CDR3 is filled in from the germline J gene. V is TRBV13-3 and J is TRBJ2-7, with 8 nucleotides matching TRBD2. V shed 7 bases, J shed 4 bases, and the junction held 4 bases outside the gene matches. Germline assignment: CDR1 NNHDY and CDR2 SYVADS. The CDR3 consists of 12 residues. This chain's CDR3 is CASGGGGYEQYF. CDR3 DNA, as far as it was read: TGTGCCAGCGGGGGGGGCGGTTATGAACAGTAC.

Turning to this clone: The gene symbols are mouse symbols. The DNA ends 1 residue before the CDR3 does, and the rest of the CDR3 is filled in from the germline J gene. The chain recombines TRBV24 with TRBJ1-3; TRBD1 might be the D (5 bases). Trimming shortened V by 4 bases and J by 0 bases, and 7 bases separated the two germline ends. The CDR3 is made up of 14 amino acids. CDR1 KGHTA and CDR2 FRNEEI come from the germline V gene. The CDR3 region is CASSRGNSGNTLYF. The covered CDR3 bases are TGTGCCAGCAGTCGGGGGAATTCTGGAAATACGCTCTAT.

With respect to this clone: Mouse germline and gene names are used. The observed sequence ends 1 residue before the CDR3 terminus, with the missing tail filled in from the germline J gene. The rearrangement uses TRBV23 and TRBJ2-7; TRBD2 is the table's D call, not checked against the DNA. From germline, CDR1 is KGHTA and CDR2 FQNQQP. The CDR3 sequence is 14 residues long. The sequenced part of the CDR3 DNA is TGCTCCAGCAGTCCGGGACTGGGGGGAGGTGAACAGTAC. It specifies CSSSPGLGGGEQY. The CDR3 reads in full as CSSSPGLGGGEQYF. The variable domain in full, completed from reference TRBV23 and TRBJ2-7, reads DAAVTQKPRYLIKMKGQEAEMKCIPEKGHTAVFWYQQKQSKELKFLIYFQNQQPLDQIDMVKERFSAVCPSSSLCSLGIRTCEAEDSALYLCSSSPGLGGGEQYFGPGTRLTVL.

Concerning this clone: Gene labels here are mouse ones. The CDR3 extends 1 residue past the end of the read, so its final part is completed from the germline J gene. V gene TRBV26 combines with J gene TRBJ2-5, with 7 positions matching TRBD1. CDR1 and CDR2 (germline): KGHPV, FQNQEV (reference sequence). The V segment lost 4 bases and the J segment 3 bases; nucleotides outside the gene matches: 1. This CDR3 spans 13 amino acids. The CDR3 is CASSRQGQDTQYF. The CDR3 bases that were read are TGTGCCAGCAGTCGACAGGGTCAAGACACCCAGTAC.